This T cell receptor beta chain comes out of a study of shared clonotypes between healthy human individuals. Study background: Aged between 18 and 49, the donors were a couple of women and three men. CD4 naive cells filled three plates per donor, CD4 memory three, CD8 naive two and CD8 memory one.

This CDR3 region has 16 residues. Germline V gives CDR1 MNHNS, CDR2 SASEGT. Trimming removed 4 bases from V and 4 bases from J; junction bases left unmatched: 9. In the original analysis: Filtering differed for immunoSEQ, which gave only junction sequences without quality scores. Sequencing was performed with immunoSEQ multiplex PCR; in TCRdb, only in-frame clones are kept and a portion is missing. The V and J calls and clone size were taken over from that table, and D and trimming were inferred from the DNA. The data hold about 2 million clones, with roughly 96% observed a single time. Every one of the donors was a Caucasian adult that lived in Nashville, Tennessee.

The TCR originated in a man younger than 35 in good health. The V call is TRBV6-1, the J call TRBJ1-2, with TRBD1 identical over 10 bases. The sequencing sample was made of naive CD4+ T cells sorted from blood. Described subset: CD45RA+ positively selected. DNA of the CDR3: TGTGCCAGCAGTGGGTTGGGACAGGGGCGCCCCTATGGCTACACCTTC. This sequence encodes CASSGLGQGRPYGYTF.